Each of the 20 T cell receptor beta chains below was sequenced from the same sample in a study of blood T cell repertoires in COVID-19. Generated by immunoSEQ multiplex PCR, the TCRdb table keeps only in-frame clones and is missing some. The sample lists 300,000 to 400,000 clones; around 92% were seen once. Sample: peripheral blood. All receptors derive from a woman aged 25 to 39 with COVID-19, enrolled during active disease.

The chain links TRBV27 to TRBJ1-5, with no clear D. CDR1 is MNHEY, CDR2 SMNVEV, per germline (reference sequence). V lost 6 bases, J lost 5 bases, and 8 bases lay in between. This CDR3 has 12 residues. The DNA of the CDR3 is TGTGCCAGCAGCCGAGGAGATCAGCCCCAGCATTTT. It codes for CASSRGDQPQHF.

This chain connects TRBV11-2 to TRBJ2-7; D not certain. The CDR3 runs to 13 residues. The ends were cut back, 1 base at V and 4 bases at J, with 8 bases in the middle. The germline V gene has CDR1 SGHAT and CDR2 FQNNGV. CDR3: CASSLGVSYEQYV. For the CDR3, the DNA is TGTGCCAGCAGCTTAGGCGTTAGTTACGAGCAGTACGTC.

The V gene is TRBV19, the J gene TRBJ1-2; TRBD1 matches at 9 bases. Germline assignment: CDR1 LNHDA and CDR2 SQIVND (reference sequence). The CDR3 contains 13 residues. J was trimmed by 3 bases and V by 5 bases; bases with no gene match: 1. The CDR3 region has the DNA TGTGCCAGTAGTGACAGGGGGTACTATGGCTACACCTTC. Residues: CASSDRGYYGYTF.

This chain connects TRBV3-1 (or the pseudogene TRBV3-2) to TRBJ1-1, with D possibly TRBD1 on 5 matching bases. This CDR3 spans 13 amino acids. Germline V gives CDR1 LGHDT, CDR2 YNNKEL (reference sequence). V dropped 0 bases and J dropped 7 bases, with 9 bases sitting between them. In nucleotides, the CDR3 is TGTGCCAGCAGCCAAGACAGGGTTGGTGAAGCTTTCTTT. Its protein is CASSQDRVGEAFF.

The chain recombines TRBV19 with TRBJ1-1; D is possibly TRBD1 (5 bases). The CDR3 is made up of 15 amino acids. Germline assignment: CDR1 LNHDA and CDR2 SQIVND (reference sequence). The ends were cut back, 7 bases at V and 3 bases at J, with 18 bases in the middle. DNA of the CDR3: TGTGCCAGTACCCAGGGTCATACGACCGACACTGAAGCTTTCTTT. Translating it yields CASTQGHTTDTEAFF.

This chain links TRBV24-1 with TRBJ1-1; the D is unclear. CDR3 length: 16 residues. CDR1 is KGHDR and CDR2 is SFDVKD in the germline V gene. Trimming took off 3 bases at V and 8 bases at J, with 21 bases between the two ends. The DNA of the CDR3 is TGTGCCACCAGTGATCTCCGAAGGACGGGATTGAAAGAAGCTTTCTTT. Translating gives CATSDLRRTGLKEAFF.

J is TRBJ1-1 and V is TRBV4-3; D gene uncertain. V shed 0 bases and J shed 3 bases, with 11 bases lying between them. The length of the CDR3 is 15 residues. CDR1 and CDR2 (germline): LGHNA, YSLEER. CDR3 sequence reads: CASSQEREEDTEAFF. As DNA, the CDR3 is TGCGCCAGCAGCCAAGAACGGGAAGAGGACACTGAAGCTTTCTTT.

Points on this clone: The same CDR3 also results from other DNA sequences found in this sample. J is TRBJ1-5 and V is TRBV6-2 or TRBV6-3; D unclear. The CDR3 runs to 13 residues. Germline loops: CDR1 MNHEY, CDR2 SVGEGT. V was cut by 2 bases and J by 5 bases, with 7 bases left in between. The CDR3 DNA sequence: TGTGCCAGCAGTTACCGTCGTGATCAGCCCCAGCATTTT. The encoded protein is CASSYRRDQPQHF.

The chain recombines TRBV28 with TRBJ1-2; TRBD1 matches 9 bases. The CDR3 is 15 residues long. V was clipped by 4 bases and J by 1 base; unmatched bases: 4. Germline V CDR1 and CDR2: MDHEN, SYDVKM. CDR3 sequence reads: CASSSGTGINYGYTF. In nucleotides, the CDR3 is TGTGCCAGCAGTTCCGGGACAGGGATTAACTATGGCTACACCTTC.

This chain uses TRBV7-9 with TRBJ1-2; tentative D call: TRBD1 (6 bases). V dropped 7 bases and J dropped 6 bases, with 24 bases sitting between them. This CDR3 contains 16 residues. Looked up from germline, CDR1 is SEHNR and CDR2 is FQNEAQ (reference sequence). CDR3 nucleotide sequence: TGTGCCAGCACCCTAATCTCCGGGGGGCGTAGGGATGGCTACACCTTC. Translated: CASTLISGGRRDGYTF.

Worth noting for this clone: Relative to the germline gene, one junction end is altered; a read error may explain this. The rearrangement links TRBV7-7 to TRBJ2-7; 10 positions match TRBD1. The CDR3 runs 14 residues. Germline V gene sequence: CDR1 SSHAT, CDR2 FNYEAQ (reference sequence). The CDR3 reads CASSFDRGQYEQYF. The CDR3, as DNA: TGTGCTAGCAGCTTCGACAGGGGGCAGTACGAGCAGTACTTC. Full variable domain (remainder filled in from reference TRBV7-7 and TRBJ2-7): GAGVSQSPRYKVTKRGQDVTLRCDPISSHATLYWYQQALGQGPEFLTYFNYEAQPDKSGLPSDRFSAERPEGSISTLTIQRTEQRDSAMYRCASSFDRGQYEQYFGPGTRLTVT.

CDR3 DNA: TGCGCCAGCACCAAGACAGGACTAGCGGGGGGGAATGAGCAGTTCTTC. This gives the protein CASTKTGLAGGNEQFF. The V and J genes are TRBV10-2 and TRBJ2-1, with TRBD2 identical over 15 bases. The CDR3 totals 16 residues. Germline loops: CDR1 WSHSY, CDR2 SAAADI. J gave up 7 bases and V 7 bases, and 8 bases lay outside the gene matches.

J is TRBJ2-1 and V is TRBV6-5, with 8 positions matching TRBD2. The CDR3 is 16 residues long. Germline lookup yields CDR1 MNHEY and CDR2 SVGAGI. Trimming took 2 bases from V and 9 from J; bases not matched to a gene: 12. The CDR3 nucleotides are TGTGCCAGCAGTTACGGGGTTAGCGGGGACCCGCGTGAGCAGTTCTTC. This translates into CASSYGVSGDPREQFF.

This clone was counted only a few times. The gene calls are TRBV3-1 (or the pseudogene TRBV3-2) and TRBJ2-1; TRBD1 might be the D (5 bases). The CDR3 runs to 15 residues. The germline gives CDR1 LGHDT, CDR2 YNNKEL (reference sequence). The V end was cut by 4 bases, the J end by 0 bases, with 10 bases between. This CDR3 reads CASSPQQGSYNEQFF. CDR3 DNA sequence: TGTGCCAGCAGCCCCCAGCAGGGCTCCTACAATGAGCAGTTCTTC.

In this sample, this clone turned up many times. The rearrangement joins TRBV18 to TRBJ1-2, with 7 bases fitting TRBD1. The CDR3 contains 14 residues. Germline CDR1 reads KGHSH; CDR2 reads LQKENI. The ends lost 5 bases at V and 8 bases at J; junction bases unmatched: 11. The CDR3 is CASSYRDSLKGYTF. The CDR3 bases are TGTGCCAGCTCATACCGGGACAGTTTAAAAGGCTACACCTTC. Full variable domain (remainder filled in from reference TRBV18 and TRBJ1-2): NAGVMQNPRHLVRRRGQEARLRCSPMKGHSHVYWYRQLPEEGLKFMVYLQKENIIDESGMPKERFSAEFPKEGPSILRIQQVVRGDSAAYFCASSYRDSLKGYTFGSGTRLTVV.

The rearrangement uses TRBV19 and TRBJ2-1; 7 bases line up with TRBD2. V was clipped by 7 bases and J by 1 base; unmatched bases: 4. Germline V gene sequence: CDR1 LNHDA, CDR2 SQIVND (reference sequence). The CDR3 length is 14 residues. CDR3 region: CASTDGGSYNEQFF. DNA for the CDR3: TGTGCCAGTACTGACGGGGGGTCCTACAATGAGCAGTTCTTC.

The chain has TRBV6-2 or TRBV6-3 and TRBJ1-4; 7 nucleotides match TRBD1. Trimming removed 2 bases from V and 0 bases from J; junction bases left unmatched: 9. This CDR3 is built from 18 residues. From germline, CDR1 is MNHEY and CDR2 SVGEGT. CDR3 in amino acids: CASSYPTTGSATNEKLFF. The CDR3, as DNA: TGTGCCAGCAGTTACCCCACGACAGGGAGTGCAACTAATGAAAAACTGTTTTTT.

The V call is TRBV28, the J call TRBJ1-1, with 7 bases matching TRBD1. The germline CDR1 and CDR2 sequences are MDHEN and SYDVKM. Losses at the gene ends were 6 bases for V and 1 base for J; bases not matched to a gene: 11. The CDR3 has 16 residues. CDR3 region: CASSPDRQGRNTEAFF. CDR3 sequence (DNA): TGTGCCAGCAGCCCCGACCGACAGGGAAGGAACACTGAAGCTTTCTTT.

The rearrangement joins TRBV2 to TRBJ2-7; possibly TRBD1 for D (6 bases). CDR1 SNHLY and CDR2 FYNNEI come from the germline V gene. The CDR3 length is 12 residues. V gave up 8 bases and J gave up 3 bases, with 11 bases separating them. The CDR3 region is CASLPDSYEQYV. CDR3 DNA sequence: TGTGCCAGCCTCCCGGACAGCTACGAGCAGTACGTC.

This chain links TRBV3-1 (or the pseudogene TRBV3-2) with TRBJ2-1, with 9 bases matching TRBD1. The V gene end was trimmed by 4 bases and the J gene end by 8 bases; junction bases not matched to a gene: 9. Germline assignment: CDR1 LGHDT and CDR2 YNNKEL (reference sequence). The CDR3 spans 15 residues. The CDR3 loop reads CASSLRQGENDEQFF. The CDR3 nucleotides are TGTGCCAGCAGCCTCCGACAGGGGGAGAACGATGAGCAGTTCTTC.